One sample yielded the 5 T cell receptor beta chains listed below, sequenced in a study of response to subunit inactivated influenza vaccine. TCRdb ran MiXCR on the RT-PCR reads and lists one entry per CDR3 protein. The sample shows just over 300,000 distinct CDR3 sequences, 20% to 25% of them seen only once. This specimen consisted of PBMCs from blood, obtained approximately 20 months after vaccination. All receptors come from a man in his fifties or sixties who received an inactivated influenza vaccine.

The J gene is TRBJ2-1, the V gene TRBV7-2; 8 nucleotides align to TRBD2. Unmatched junction bases numbered 2, after V lost 0 bases and J lost 1 base. The CDR3 length is 16 residues. Per the germline V gene, CDR1 is SGHTA and CDR2 is FQGNSA. DNA for the CDR3: TGTGCCAGCAGCTTAGCCGGGACTAGGTCCTACAATGAGCAGTTCTTC. Amino acids: CASSLAGTRSYNEQFF.

A few counts support this clonotype. The chain joins TRBV5-4 to TRBJ1-6; D possibly corresponds to TRBD1 (6 bases). Looked up from germline, CDR1 is SGHNT and CDR2 is YYREEE (reference sequence). Trimming removed 5 bases at V and 7 bases at J, with 16 bases between. CDR3 length: 15 amino acids. CDR3 coding DNA: TGTGCCAGCAGGGCGGACAGTGTCCTAAATTCACCCCTCCACTTT. It specifies CASRADSVLNSPLHF.

This chain uses TRBV20-1 with TRBJ1-5; the match to TRBD1 covers 7 bases. Germline-derived CDR1 and CDR2 are DFQATT and SNEGSKA (reference sequence). The V gene end was trimmed by 6 bases and the J gene end by 5 bases; junction bases not matched to a gene: 7. The CDR3 contains 13 residues. The CDR3 loop is CSALTGIDQPQHF. The CDR3 DNA reads as TGCAGTGCATTGACAGGGATTGATCAGCCCCAGCATTTT.

This clonotype turned up a few times. This rearrangement joins TRBV29-1 to TRBJ2-1; the D gene could be TRBD1 or TRBD2 (6 bases each). The V end was cut by 6 bases, the J end by 9 bases, with 9 bases between. CDR3 length: 10 amino acids. Germline CDR1 SQVTM, CDR2 ANQGSEA. The CDR3 loop is CSVGGPEQFF. The CDR3 DNA reads TGCAGCGTAGGGGGGCCTGAGCAGTTCTTC.

This clonotype was counted between two and nine times. CDR3 region: CASSVERDGTEAFF. CDR3 bases: TGTGCCAGCAGCGTAGAAAGGGACGGAACTGAAGCTTTCTTT. V and J are TRBV9 and TRBJ1-1; maybe TRBD1 (5 bases). The V end was cut by 0 bases, the J end by 5 bases, with 11 bases between. This CDR3 has 14 residues. Germline loops: CDR1 SGDLS, CDR2 YYNGEE.